This note documents a single T cell receptor beta chain sequence. The entry originates in a study of cytomegalovirus exposure and HLA in healthy donors. Vbeta (60) and Jbeta (13) primers were used in the PCR. Using immunoSEQ multiplex PCR, the repertoire was profiled, and TCRdb retains in-frame clones only, with some absent. The top ten clones hold 0.39% of a sample with about 200,000 clones, 79% of them seen once. Per germline, CDR1 SGDLS and CDR2 YYNGEE. Germline trimming cut 4 bases from V and 6 bases from J; bases unmatched to any gene: 6. CDR3 size: 15 residues. This chain joins TRBV9 and TRBJ2-2, with 10 nucleotides matching TRBD1. This TCR derives from a male donor in good health and CMV-seropositive. Material: PBMCs. The CDR3 here is CASSTRQGAAGELFF. In nucleotides, the CDR3 is TGTGCCAGCAGCACTCGACAGGGGGCGGCCGGGGAGCTGTTTTTT.